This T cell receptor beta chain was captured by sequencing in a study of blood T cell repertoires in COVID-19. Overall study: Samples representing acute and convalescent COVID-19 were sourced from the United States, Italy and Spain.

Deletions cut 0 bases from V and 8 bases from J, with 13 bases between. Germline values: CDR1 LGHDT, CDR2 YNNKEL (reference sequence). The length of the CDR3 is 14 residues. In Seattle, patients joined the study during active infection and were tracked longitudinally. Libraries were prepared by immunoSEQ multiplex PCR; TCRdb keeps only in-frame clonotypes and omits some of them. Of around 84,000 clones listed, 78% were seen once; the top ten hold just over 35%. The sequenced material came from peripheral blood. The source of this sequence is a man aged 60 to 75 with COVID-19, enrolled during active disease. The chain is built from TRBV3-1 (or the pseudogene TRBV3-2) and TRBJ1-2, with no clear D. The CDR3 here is CASSQESTLRGYTF. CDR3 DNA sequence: TGTGCCAGCAGCCAAGAATCGACCTTGCGGGGCTACACCTTC.